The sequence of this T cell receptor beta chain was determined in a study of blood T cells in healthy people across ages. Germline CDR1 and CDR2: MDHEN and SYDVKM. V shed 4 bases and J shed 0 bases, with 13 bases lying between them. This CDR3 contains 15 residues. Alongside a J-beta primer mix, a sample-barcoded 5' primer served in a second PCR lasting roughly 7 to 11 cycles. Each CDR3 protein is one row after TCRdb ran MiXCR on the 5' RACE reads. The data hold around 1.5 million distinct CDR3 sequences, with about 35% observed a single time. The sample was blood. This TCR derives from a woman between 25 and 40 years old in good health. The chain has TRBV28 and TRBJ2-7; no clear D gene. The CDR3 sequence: CASSSQTTYSYEQYF. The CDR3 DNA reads TGTGCCAGCAGTTCTCAGACAACTTACTCCTACGAGCAGTACTTC.